This TCR beta chain was sequenced for a study of cytomegalovirus exposure and HLA in healthy donors. Researchers ran the PCR with 60 Vbeta and 13 Jbeta primers. Profiled with immunoSEQ multiplex PCR; TCRdb holds only in-frame clones, not every one. The table lists over 150,000 clones, roughly four fifths of them singletons, with 6.5% in the top ten. The CDR3 sequence is 13 residues long. The V segment lost 0 bases and the J segment 8 bases; nucleotides outside the gene matches: 4. CDR1 is SGHRS and CDR2 is YFSETQ in the germline V gene. The clonotype was recovered from a woman aged 45 to 65 in good health and CMV-seropositive. The rearrangement joins TRBV5-1 to TRBJ1-1, with TRBD1 matching 7 bases. The sequencing input was PBMCs. The CDR3: CASSLDRGREAFF. CDR3 in DNA: TGCGCCAGCAGCTTGGACAGGGGAAGGGAAGCTTTCTTT.